A selection of T cell receptor beta chains follows, all from one sample in a study of CD8 T cells in Susac syndrome. TCRdb re-derived calls from the immunoSEQ multiplex PCR reads in MiXCR, one entry per CDR3 protein. The sample lists around 130,000 distinct CDR3 sequences; about 90% were seen once. Sequences were obtained from CD8+ T cells from PBMCs. These receptors all come from a human donor with multiple sclerosis. The CDR3 runs from the conserved cysteine through the conserved F or W. Fields, in order: D gene, J gene, V gene, CDR3 DNA, CDR3 protein. A D gene is named only where the DNA matches it firmly.

D gene: TRBD2
J gene: TRBJ2-7
V gene: TRBV6-5
CDR3 DNA: TGTGCCAGCAGTTACGCCAGCGGGAGGGCCGGCGAGCAGTACTTC
CDR3 protein: CASSYASGRAGEQYF

D gene: -
J gene: TRBJ1-2
V gene: TRBV28
CDR3 DNA: TGTGCCAGCAGTTTACTGCGGGACGGTCGAGGTCATGGCTACACCTTC
CDR3 protein: CASSLLRDGRGHGYTF

D gene: TRBD1
J gene: TRBJ1-1
V gene: TRBV7-3
CDR3 DNA: TGTGCCAGCAGCTCCGGACAGGCGAACACTGAAGCTTTCTTT
CDR3 protein: CASSSGQANTEAFF

D gene: -
J gene: TRBJ2-3
V gene: TRBV9
CDR3 DNA: TGTGCCAGCAGCCCCCGCGGCTCCAGCACAGATACGCAGTATTTT
CDR3 protein: CASSPRGSSTDTQYF

D gene: -
J gene: TRBJ2-7
V gene: TRBV5-6
CDR3 DNA: TGTGCCAGCAGCTTTCAGCACAACTCCTACGAGCAGTACTTC
CDR3 protein: CASSFQHNSYEQYF

D gene: TRBD2
J gene: TRBJ2-3
V gene: TRBV11-2
CDR3 DNA: TGTGCCAGCAGCCCCTGGAGGACTAGCGCTAAAGATACGCAGTATTTT
CDR3 protein: CASSPWRTSAKDTQYF

D gene: TRBD2
J gene: TRBJ2-4
V gene: TRBV11-2
CDR3 DNA: TGTGCCAGCAGCTCGCCGGGAGGGAGGGACATTCAGTACTTC
CDR3 protein: CASSSPGGRDIQYF

D gene: -
J gene: TRBJ2-1
V gene: TRBV30
CDR3 DNA: TGTGCCTGGGCATGGGGGGCCAATGAGCAGTTCTTC
CDR3 protein: CAWAWGANEQFF

D gene: -
J gene: TRBJ1-1
V gene: TRBV6-2/TRBV6-3
CDR3 DNA: TGTGCCAGTCTCACCCCAAGGGGCGACCAGGAGGGTGAAGCTTTCTTT
CDR3 protein: CASLTPRGDQEGEAFF

D gene: -
J gene: TRBJ2-3
V gene: TRBV3-1
CDR3 DNA: TGTGCCAGCAGCCGGGACTTACGCACAGATACGCAGTATTTT
CDR3 protein: CASSRDLRTDTQYF

D gene: -
J gene: TRBJ2-6
V gene: TRBV19
CDR3 DNA: TGTGCCAGTAGGCCCCTCCTTCCCGGGGCCAACGTCCTGACTTTC
CDR3 protein: CASRPLLPGANVLTF

D gene: -
J gene: TRBJ2-2
V gene: TRBV6-5
CDR3 DNA: TGTGCCAGCAGTTACTCAGGGGAAGAATCCGGGGAGCTGTTTTTT
CDR3 protein: CASSYSGEESGELFF

D gene: -
J gene: TRBJ1-5
V gene: TRBV27
CDR3 DNA: TGTGCCAGCGGACAGTCGTGGAATCAGCCCCAGCATTTT
CDR3 protein: CASGQSWNQPQHF

D gene: TRBD2
J gene: TRBJ2-1
V gene: TRBV5-1
CDR3 DNA: TGCGCCAGCAGCTTGGTTGCGGGAGGGCCGTCCTACAATGAGCAGTTCTTC
CDR3 protein: CASSLVAGGPSYNEQFF

D gene: -
J gene: TRBJ2-7
V gene: TRBV3-1
CDR3 DNA: TGTGCCAGCAGCCAAGTCGCTGGCTACGAGCAGTACTTC
CDR3 protein: CASSQVAGYEQYF

D gene: -
J gene: TRBJ2-7
V gene: TRBV4-3
CDR3 DNA: TGCGCCAGCAGCCAATTCGGCGGCTACGAGCAGTACTTC
CDR3 protein: CASSQFGGYEQYF

D gene: -
J gene: TRBJ2-7
V gene: TRBV7-2
CDR3 DNA: TGTGCCAGCAGCTTATACGAGACCTACGAGCAGTACTTC
CDR3 protein: CASSLYETYEQYF

D gene: -
J gene: TRBJ1-1
V gene: TRBV6-5
CDR3 DNA: TGTGCCAGCCGGGAGATAGGCAACACTGAAGCTTTCTTT
CDR3 protein: CASREIGNTEAFF

D gene: TRBD1
J gene: TRBJ1-1
V gene: TRBV4-1
CDR3 DNA: TGCGCCAGCAGCCAAGATCCCCAGGGGGCGAACACTGAAGCTTTCTTT
CDR3 protein: CASSQDPQGANTEAFF

D gene: -
J gene: TRBJ2-7
V gene: TRBV6-5
CDR3 DNA: TGTGCCAGCCGTACCTCCTACGAGCAGTACTTC
CDR3 protein: CASRTSYEQYF

D gene: -
J gene: TRBJ2-7
V gene: TRBV5-4
CDR3 DNA: TGTGCCAGCAGCTTTACGACGGGATCCTACGAGCAGTACTTC
CDR3 protein: CASSFTTGSYEQYF

D gene: -
J gene: TRBJ2-2
V gene: TRBV12-3/TRBV12-4
CDR3 DNA: TGTGCCAGCAGTTTAGGTGTGCGGTACGCGAACACCGGGGAGCTGTTTTTT
CDR3 protein: CASSLGVRYANTGELFF

D gene: TRBD2
J gene: TRBJ2-1
V gene: TRBV24-1
CDR3 DNA: TGTGCCACCAGTGTCGGGGAGGGGGGAGCTAGCGGGGGTAACTCCTACAATGAGCAGTTCTTC
CDR3 protein: CATSVGEGGASGGNSYNEQFF

D gene: TRBD2
J gene: TRBJ2-3
V gene: TRBV7-3
CDR3 DNA: TGTGCCAGCAGCTTAAACGGAGGGACTAGCGGGACCGCTAGCACAGATACGCAGTATTTT
CDR3 protein: CASSLNGGTSGTASTDTQYF

D gene: TRBD1
J gene: TRBJ1-2
V gene: TRBV27
CDR3 DNA: TGTGCCAGCAGTCCCCTGAGGGGGCATAACTATGGCTACACCTTC
CDR3 protein: CASSPLRGHNYGYTF

D gene: -
J gene: TRBJ2-1
V gene: TRBV4-2
CDR3 DNA: TGTGCCAGCAGCCAAGATGAAGCCAATGAGCAGTTCTTC
CDR3 protein: CASSQDEANEQFF